The next 7 T cell receptor beta chains were all read from a single sample in a study of metastatic and nonmetastatic thyroid tumors. No patient received treatment before thyroid surgery. Via MiXCR, TCRdb re-called the PCR reads. This sample has around 30,000 clones, with around a quarter found just once. The sample consisted of blood. Receptor source: a female donor with papillary thyroid cancer or a benign thyroid nodule (not recorded which). Some clones in this sample may be carry-over from other donors' samples.

This clone appeared many times. The chain uses TRBV9 and TRBJ2-1, with D unresolved. Trimming pared 0 bases from V and 5 bases from J, leaving 9 bases between. In germline, CDR1 is SGDLS, CDR2 YYNGEE. The CDR3 has 14 residues. Written as DNA, the CDR3 is TGTGCCAGCAGCGTAGGACGGACGAACAATGAGCAGTTCTTC. Protein: CASSVGRTNNEQFF.

This clone was seen only a few times. The chain has TRBV27 and TRBJ1-2; D is possibly TRBD1 (5 bases). In germline, CDR1 is MNHEY, CDR2 SMNVEV (reference sequence). The V gene lost 2 bases and the J gene lost 7 bases, with 14 bases spanning the gap. The CDR3 runs 14 residues. The CDR3 is CASSLVGPSGGYTF. CDR3 in DNA: TGTGCCAGCAGTTTAGTGGGACCTTCAGGTGGCTACACCTTC.

This clone came up many times. A much larger clone is a single base away; this may be a read error. Other DNA sequences from this sample encode an identical CDR3 as well. The chain joins TRBV7-2 to TRBJ2-7; 8 nucleotides agree with TRBD1. Germline V gene lookup returns CDR1 SGHTA and CDR2 FQGNSA. The CDR3 totals 14 residues. The CDR3 reads CASSFGQGPYEQYF. Here the CDR3 DNA reads TGTGCTAGCAGCTTCGGACAGGGCCCCTACGAGCAGTACTTC.

This clone was seen at least ten times. The chain joins TRBV5-1 to TRBJ1-1; possible D gene TRBD1, 6 bases. Germline V gene sequence: CDR1 SGHRS, CDR2 YFSETQ. The CDR3 is made up of 14 amino acids. V dropped 4 bases and J dropped 1 base, with 11 bases sitting between them. The DNA for the CDR3 is TGCGCCAGCAGCCCGGGACACCCGAACACTGAAGCTTTCTTT. It specifies CASSPGHPNTEAFF.

This clone is labeled as medium-sized. The J gene is TRBJ1-6, the V gene TRBV6-1; TRBD1 matches at 7 bases. The CDR3 has 15 residues. CDR1 is MNHNS, CDR2 SASEGT, per germline. V lost 4 bases and J lost 7; bases outside the gene matches: 7. The CDR3 DNA reads TGTGCCAGCAGTGCGAACAGGGGAAGCAATTCACCCCTCCACTTT. It codes for CASSANRGSNSPLHF.

V and J are TRBV20-1 and TRBJ2-1; D is unclear. CDR3 length: 12 residues. CDR1 is DFQATT, CDR2 SNEGSKA, per germline (reference sequence). Trimming pared 2 bases from V and 4 bases from J, leaving 6 bases between. The CDR3 protein is CSARPQYNEQFF. The CDR3 coding sequence is TGCAGTGCTAGACCCCAGTACAATGAGCAGTTCTTC.

The rearrangement joins TRBV6-1 to TRBJ2-7, with 11 bases identical to TRBD2. This CDR3 has 13 residues. The J segment lost 6 bases and the V segment lost 10 bases, leaving 8 bases of the junction unmatched. CDR1 is MNHNS, CDR2 SASEGT, per germline. CDR3 nucleotides: TGTGCCACCTCAGATAGCGGGAGGGCCGAGCAGTACTTC. Its translation is CATSDSGRAEQYF.